Included here is one TCR beta chain sequence, with context. Antigen unknown. V gave up 3 bases and J gave up 7 bases, with 13 bases separating them. Looked up from germline, CDR1 is MDHEN and CDR2 is SYDVKM. This CDR3 is built from 14 residues. The data were taken from a study of shared clonotypes between healthy human individuals. Study outcomes and limitations: Depth of sequencing was expected to influence donor clonotype sharing.

In the original workflow: ImmunoSEQ sequences covered only the junction and lacked quality scores; filtering therefore differed. Using immunoSEQ multiplex PCR, the repertoire was profiled, and TCRdb retains in-frame clones only, with some absent. The DNA was the basis for D and trimming; V, J and clone size are from that table. The sample lists about 510,000 clones, less than 96% seen once, with about 0.064% in the top ten. The sequence was collected from a woman younger than 45 in good health. The V and J genes are TRBV28 and TRBJ1-5, with D maybe TRBD1 (6 bases). Sequencing input: naive CD4+ T cells sorted from blood. Subset in this sample: CD45RA+ positively selected. The CDR3 sequence is CASSFTGAGQPQHF. Here the CDR3 DNA reads TGTGCCAGCAGTTTTACGGGGGCAGGGCAGCCCCAGCATTTT.